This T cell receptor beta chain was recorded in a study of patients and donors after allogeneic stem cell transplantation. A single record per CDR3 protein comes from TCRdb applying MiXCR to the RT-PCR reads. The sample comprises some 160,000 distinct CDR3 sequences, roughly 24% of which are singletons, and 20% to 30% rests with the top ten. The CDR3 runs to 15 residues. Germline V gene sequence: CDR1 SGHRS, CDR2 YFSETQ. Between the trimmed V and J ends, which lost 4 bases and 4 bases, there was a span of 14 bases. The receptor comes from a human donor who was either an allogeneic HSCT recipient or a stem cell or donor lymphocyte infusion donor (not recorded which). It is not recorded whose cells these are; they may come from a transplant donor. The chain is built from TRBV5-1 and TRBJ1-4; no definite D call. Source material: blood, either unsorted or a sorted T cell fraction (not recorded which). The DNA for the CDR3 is TGCGCCAGCAGCCCGCGTGTAGCAAGTAATGAAAAACTGTTTTTT. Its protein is CASSPRVASNEKLFF.